The T cell receptor beta chain described here comes from a study of CD8+ T cells in alopecia areata. Treatment given: oral pan-JAK inhibitor, 5-10 mg twice daily. Study-wide results and caveats: Higher clonality and more expanded CD8+ clones appeared in lesional than normal scalp.

Note on this clone: The antigen remains unidentified.

Germline CDR1 is MNHEY and CDR2 is SMNVEV (reference sequence). The ends were cut back, 0 bases at V and 0 bases at J, with 20 bases in the middle. The CDR3 is made up of 20 amino acids. Extracted from the samples, RNA was reverse transcribed into cDNA to serve as the sequencing template. Assay used: immunoSEQ multiplex PCR; TCRdb lists only in-frame clones, some missing. Of about 94,000 clones in the sample, over 70% were seen once. The TCR was taken from a human donor with alopecia areata. V and J are TRBV27 and TRBJ2-2; D not certain. The sample in question was CD8+ T cells sorted from blood, obtained at week 44, from a patient treated with tofacitinib. The CDR3 nucleotides read TGTGCCAGCAGTTTATCGATCGTGGGCTCCACCTTCACGAACACCGGGGAGCTGTTTTTT. Its translation: CASSLSIVGSTFTNTGELFF.